Included here is one T cell receptor beta chain sequence, with context. The antigen is not known. The table came from immunoSEQ multiplex PCR; TCRdb's copy has only in-frame clones and leaves some out. The sample lists 50,000 to 60,000 clones, under 85% occurring once. With 6 bases removed from V and 4 bases from J, the gap between germline ends came to 19 bases. The germline V gene encodes CDR1 SGHAT and CDR2 FQNNGV. The CDR3 is 16 residues long. The data stem from a study of vaccination effects on CD4 cells after COVID-19. About the research overall: Samples that were drawn after vaccination came a median of 72 days after the second dose. With around 9.4 ug/ml peptides and about 9.7 IU/ml IL-2, a few million PBMC per well were cultured.

Subsequent to less than 13 days of culture, CD4+ T cells were isolated. Vaccination of participants consisted of two doses of either the BNT162b2 or mRNA-1273 vaccine. This specimen was CD4+ T cells from PBMCs cultured without peptide, taken after COVID-19 vaccination. This clonotype originated in a human donor who received a COVID-19 vaccine. This chain links TRBV11-2 with TRBJ1-3; tentatively, D is TRBD1 (5 bases). This chain's CDR3 is CASRSTGPATGNTIYF. The CDR3 region has the DNA TGTGCCAGCAGGTCTACAGGTCCAGCTACAGGAAACACCATATATTTT.